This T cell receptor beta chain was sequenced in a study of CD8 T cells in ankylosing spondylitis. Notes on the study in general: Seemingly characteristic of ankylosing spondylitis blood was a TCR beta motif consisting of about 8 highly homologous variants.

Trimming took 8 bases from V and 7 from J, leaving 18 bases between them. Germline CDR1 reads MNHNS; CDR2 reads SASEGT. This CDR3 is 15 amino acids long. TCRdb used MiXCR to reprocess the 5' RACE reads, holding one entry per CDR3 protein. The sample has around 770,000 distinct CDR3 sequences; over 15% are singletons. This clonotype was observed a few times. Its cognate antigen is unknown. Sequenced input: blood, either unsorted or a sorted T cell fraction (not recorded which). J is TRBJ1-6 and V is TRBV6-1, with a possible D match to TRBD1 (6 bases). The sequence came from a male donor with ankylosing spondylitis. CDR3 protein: CASQPDSGGNSPLHF. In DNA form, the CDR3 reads TGTGCCAGCCAACCGGACAGTGGCGGCAATTCACCCCTCCACTTT.